This TCR beta chain comes out of a study of technical replicates of blood from a few donors. Clones were sequenced by immunoSEQ multiplex PCR, and TCRdb holds only the in-frame ones, with some missing. The sample lists about 94,000 clones, approximately 94% occurring once. The sequenced sample was T cells isolated from PBMCs. The TCR was taken from a human donor in good health.

CDR3 sequence (DNA): TGTGCCAGCAGCGCAAAGGGACCGACAGGAGACCAAGAGACCCAGTACTTC. This encodes CASSAKGPTGDQETQYF. This sequence joins TRBV21-1 and TRBJ2-5; TRBD1, as called in the table, went unchecked against the DNA. TRBV21-1 is a pseudogene. This CDR3 contains 17 residues.